This passage covers 30 T cell receptor beta chains from one sample sequenced in a study of identical twins. Each CDR3 protein gets one entry after TCRdb re-called the 5' RACE reads with MiXCR. The top ten hold roughly 1.6% of the sample, which has about 690,000 distinct CDR3 sequences, around 5.7% seen once. Material for sequencing was naive T cells sorted from blood. The receptors shown here come from a young man in good health.

This rearrangement joins TRBV7-9 to TRBJ2-5; D tentatively reads TRBD1 or TRBD2 (5 bases each). The CDR3 is 14 residues long. CDR1 and CDR2 from the germline V gene are SEHNR and FQNEAQ (reference sequence). The V and J ends lost 5 bases and 2 bases respectively, with 12 bases between them. The DNA of the CDR3 is TGTGCCAGCAGCCCCCGGGACCTACAAGAGACCCAGTACTTC. Amino acids: CASSPRDLQETQYF.

This clonotype was detected ten times or more. The genes are TRBV7-2 and TRBJ2-5; 8 bases map to TRBD1. CDR3 length: 14 amino acids. Germline V gene lookup returns CDR1 SGHTA and CDR2 FQGNSA. V lost 1 base, J lost 5 bases, and 3 bases stayed unmatched. The CDR3 DNA is TGTGCCAGCAGCTTAGGTCCAGGGGGCGAGACCCAGTACTTC. Its translation: CASSLGPGGETQYF.

This clonotype was observed at least ten times. CDR3 loop: CSVVRMGQKLVYEQYF. CDR3 DNA sequence: TGCAGCGTTGTACGCATGGGGCAGAAGCTTGTCTACGAGCAGTACTTC. The gene calls are TRBV29-1 and TRBJ2-7; the D gene is possibly TRBD1 (5 bases). The germline V and J ends were trimmed by 4 bases and 3 bases, with 22 bases remaining between them. Germline V CDR1 and CDR2: SQVTM, ANQGSEA. The CDR3 consists of 16 residues.

This clonotype came up a few times. The CDR3 loop reads CASSKGLAGVPGELFF. Here the CDR3 DNA reads TGTGCCAGCAGCAAAGGACTAGCGGGAGTCCCCGGGGAGCTGTTTTTT. The rearrangement joins TRBV5-5 to TRBJ2-2; 13 bases line up with TRBD2. Germline CDR1 SGHKS, CDR2 YYEKEE (reference sequence). CDR3 length: 16 amino acids. Unmatched junction bases numbered 6, after V lost 4 bases and J lost 6 bases.

This CDR3 reads CASSVRTGALGGETQYF. CDR3 coding DNA: TGTGCCAGCAGCGTAAGGACAGGGGCCCTCGGAGGAGAGACCCAGTACTTC. This sequence joins TRBV7-2 and TRBJ2-5, with 9 bases aligning to TRBD1. Germline CDR1 is SGHTA and CDR2 is FQGNSA. V lost 5 bases, J lost 4 bases, and 14 bases stayed unmatched. This CDR3 has 17 amino acids. Full variable domain (missing parts from reference TRBV7-2 and TRBJ2-5): GAGVSQSPSNKVTEKGKDVELRCDPISGHTALYWYRQSLGQGLEFLIYFQGNSAPDKSGLPSDRFSAERTGGSVSTLTIQRTQQEDSAVYLCASSVRTGALGGETQYFGPGTRLLVL.

This clonotype was seen more than once but under ten times. Being one base from a much bigger clone, this may be a read error. The gene calls are TRBV5-1 and TRBJ1-1; D is undetermined. Germline CDR1 is SGHRS and CDR2 is YFSETQ. V lost 0 bases and J 6 bases, leaving 3 bases between the germline ends. The CDR3 covers 11 residues. The CDR3 bases are TGCGCCAGCAGCTTGGACGCTGAAGCTTTCTTT. Translated: CASSLDAEAFF.

At least ten counts were recorded for this clonotype. The rearrangement joins TRBV5-1 to TRBJ2-1; 8 bases fit TRBD2. CDR1 and CDR2 from the germline V gene are SGHRS and YFSETQ. The CDR3 extends over 16 amino acids. V lost 4 bases and J lost 5; bases outside the gene matches: 11. The CDR3 reads CASSPGRGLTDNEQFF. The CDR3 bases are TGCGCCAGCAGCCCCGGGAGGGGTCTGACCGACAATGAGCAGTTCTTC.

The chain combines TRBV7-2 with TRBJ2-1; D is uncertain. The germline V and J ends were trimmed by 3 bases and 5 bases, with 11 bases remaining between them. The germline gives CDR1 SGHTA, CDR2 FQGNSA. This CDR3 is 14 amino acids long. In DNA form, the CDR3 reads TGTGCCAGCAGCTTCCGCCCGCCCCACAATGAGCAGTTCTTC. Translation: CASSFRPPHNEQFF.

This clonotype was seen repeatedly, ten times or more. The rearrangement joins TRBV7-3 to TRBJ2-1; 11 bases match TRBD2. Trimming at V came to 5 bases and at J to 5 bases, leaving 5 bases not matched to a gene. This CDR3 has 15 residues. The germline V gene encodes CDR1 SGHTA and CDR2 FQGTGA. Here the CDR3 reads CASSLLAGGHNEQFF. DNA for the CDR3: TGTGCCAGCAGCCTTCTAGCGGGAGGACACAATGAGCAGTTCTTC.

Many counts were recorded for this clonotype. The rearrangement links TRBV20-1 to TRBJ1-4, with 7 positions matching TRBD1. After removal of 2 bases from V and 10 bases from J, the junction contained 10 bases not matched to a gene. The germline gives CDR1 DFQATT, CDR2 SNEGSKA (reference sequence). The CDR3 length is 14 residues. The CDR3 DNA reads as TGCAGTGCTAGACGAGGACAGGCATTGGCAAAACTGTTTTTT. This codes for CSARRGQALAKLFF.

This clonotype was observed a few times. V usage is TRBV7-7 and J usage is TRBJ2-3; TRBD1 might be the D (6 bases). V lost 5 bases and J lost 5, with 14 bases in between. The CDR3 has 14 residues. Germline CDR1 is SSHAT and CDR2 is FNYEAQ (reference sequence). The CDR3 loop is CASSQADSVDTQYF. The CDR3 DNA follows: TGTGCCAGCAGCCAAGCGGACAGTGTAGATACGCAGTATTTT.

This clonotype was found many times. The V and J genes are TRBV6-5 and TRBJ2-5, with D hard to call. Trimming shortened V by 4 bases and J by 1 base, and 16 bases separated the two germline ends. This CDR3 has 16 amino acids. Germline CDR1 MNHEY, CDR2 SVGAGI. The chain's CDR3 is CASSSNTRSSQETQYF. CDR3 DNA: TGTGCCAGCAGTTCCAATACCCGTAGCTCCCAAGAGACCCAGTACTTC.

This clonotype was counted only a few times. CDR3 sequence (DNA): TGTGCCAGCAGTGAATCTCACAGAACCACTGAAGCTTTCTTT. Translated: CASSESHRTTEAFF. This chain connects TRBV25-1 to TRBJ1-1; D is ambiguous. There are 14 residues in the CDR3. V shed 1 base and J shed 4 bases, with 10 bases lying between them. From germline, CDR1 is MGHDK and CDR2 SYGVNS.

In this sample, this clonotype turned up many times. This sequence joins TRBV29-1 and TRBJ2-7, with TRBD1 identical over 9 bases. The CDR3 has 14 amino acids. V lost 7 bases, J lost 2 bases, and 9 bases stayed unmatched. The germline CDR1 and CDR2 sequences are SQVTM and ANQGSEA. CDR3 protein: CSASMDRGPYEQYF. The CDR3 coding sequence is TGCAGCGCCTCGATGGACAGGGGCCCCTACGAGCAGTACTTC.

This clonotype has ten or more counts. V is TRBV20-1 and J is TRBJ2-7; 7 positions match TRBD2. This CDR3 spans 15 amino acids. The V and J ends lost 0 bases and 3 bases, in that order; junction bases with no gene match: 8. CDR1 is DFQATT, CDR2 SNEGSKA, per germline (reference sequence). The CDR3 DNA reads as TGCAGTGCTAGAGATTTGGCTAGCGGCTACTACGAGCAGTACTTC. Its protein product is CSARDLASGYYEQYF.

This clonotype was seen a few times. This chain joins TRBV7-9 and TRBJ2-7; 7 nucleotides match TRBD1. CDR1 is SEHNR and CDR2 is FQNEAQ in the germline V gene (reference sequence). The CDR3 contains 15 residues. V lost 0 bases to trimming and J lost 3 bases; unmatched junction nucleotides: 5. CDR3: CASSLAGTDHYEQYV. CDR3 coding DNA: TGTGCCAGCAGCTTAGCTGGGACAGATCACTACGAGCAGTACGTC.

This clonotype was recorded many times. The chain combines TRBV20-1 with TRBJ1-4; D unresolved. There are 16 residues in the CDR3. CDR1 and CDR2 from the germline V gene are DFQATT and SNEGSKA (reference sequence). The V end lost 4 bases, the J end lost 1 base, and 16 bases lay between the germline ends. The CDR3 DNA reads TGCAGTGCTATCCGACCATCTGAGCTAACTAATGAAAAACTGTTTTTT. It codes for CSAIRPSELTNEKLFF.

This clonotype was picked up many times. The chain uses TRBV28 and TRBJ2-3, with TRBD1 matching over 8 bases. Trimming took 1 base from V and 0 from J; bases not matched to a gene: 3. This CDR3 has 16 amino acids. Per the germline V gene, CDR1 is MDHEN and CDR2 is SYDVKM. The CDR3 nucleotides are TGTGCCAGCAGTTTATTCCAGGGGGCTAGCACAGATACGCAGTATTTT. Amino acids: CASSLFQGASTDTQYF. The full variable domain, completed using reference TRBV28 and TRBJ2-3, is DVKVTQSSRYLVKRTGEKVFLECVQDMDHENMFWYRQDPGLGLRLIYFSYDVKMKEKGDIPEGYSVSREKKERFSLILESASTNQTSMYLCASSLFQGASTDTQYFGPGTRLTVL.

This clonotype was found many times. The V call is TRBV5-1, the J call TRBJ1-1; D call uncertain. The CDR3 covers 16 residues. Germline CDR1 is SGHRS and CDR2 is YFSETQ. Trimming removed 4 bases from V and 4 bases from J, with 20 bases in between. The CDR3 loop reads CASSPLVSGWSTEAFF. The CDR3, as DNA: TGCGCCAGCAGCCCCCTCGTGTCGGGTTGGAGCACTGAAGCTTTCTTT.

This clonotype came up many times. The CDR3 DNA is TGTGCCAGCAGTTACTCGAACAGGGGCTATGGCTACACCTTC. It yields the protein CASSYSNRGYGYTF. The chain uses TRBV6-5 and TRBJ1-2; 7 nucleotides line up with TRBD1. Germline-derived CDR1 and CDR2 are MNHEY and SVGAGI. The CDR3 sequence is 14 residues long. J gave up 4 bases and V 0 bases, and 2 bases lay outside the gene matches.

In this sample, this clonotype turned up many times. The chain uses TRBV5-1 and TRBJ2-5; weak D call: TRBD2 (5 bases). V lost 4 bases to trimming and J lost 0 bases, with 10 bases between them. In germline, CDR1 is SGHRS, CDR2 YFSETQ. This CDR3 has 14 residues. In nucleotides, the CDR3 is TGCGCCAGCAGCCCTCTAGCTTACCAAGAGACCCAGTACTTC. Translating gives CASSPLAYQETQYF.

The table lists this clonotype with a few counts. This sequence joins TRBV10-3 and TRBJ2-2; 7 positions agree with TRBD1. V trimming: 2 bases; J trimming: 1 base; junction bases outside the gene matches: 1. Germline lookup yields CDR1 ENHRY and CDR2 SYGVKD. This CDR3 comprises 15 residues. The CDR3: CAISEGDRNTGELFF. The CDR3 DNA reads TGTGCCATCAGTGAGGGGGACAGGAACACCGGGGAGCTGTTTTTT.

This clonotype appeared many times. The chain uses TRBV7-8 and TRBJ2-3, with TRBD1 matching over 8 bases. Germline V gives CDR1 SGHVS, CDR2 FQNEAQ. With V trimmed by 0 bases and J by 7 bases, 9 bases remained unmatched. This CDR3 has 16 residues. CDR3 DNA: TGTGCCAGCAGCTTAGCCTGGCAGGGGGCTGAGAATACGCAGTATTTT. Amino acids: CASSLAWQGAENTQYF.

The sample holds many counts of this clonotype. J is TRBJ2-3 and V is TRBV12-3 or TRBV12-4, with 8 bases matching TRBD2. This CDR3 has 15 amino acids. After removal of 6 bases from V and 2 bases from J, the junction contained 7 bases not matched to a gene. The CDR3: CASSQAGVSTDTQYF. The DNA of the CDR3 is TGTGCCAGCAGCCAAGCGGGAGTGTCCACAGATACGCAGTATTTT.

This clonotype was found many times. The chain joins TRBV5-1 to TRBJ2-4; D is perhaps TRBD1 (5 bases). V was clipped by 0 bases and J by 8 bases, with 9 bases between them. CDR1 is SGHRS and CDR2 is YFSETQ in the germline V gene. The CDR3 consists of 13 residues. As DNA, the CDR3 is TGCGCCAGCAGCTTGGGACAGCAGGACATTCAGTACTTC. It yields the protein CASSLGQQDIQYF. Combining the CDR3 with reference TRBV5-1 and TRBJ2-4 gives the whole variable domain KAGVTQTPRYLIKTRGQQVTLSCSPISGHRSVSWYQQTPGQGLQFLFEYFSETQRNKGNFPGRFSGRQFSNSRSEMNVSTLELGDSALYLCASSLGQQDIQYFGAGTRLSVL.

This clonotype was detected a few times. The chain couples TRBV11-1 to TRBJ2-2, with 11 bases matching TRBD2. The CDR3 sequence is 20 residues long. Losses at the gene ends were 6 bases for V and 8 bases for J; bases not matched to a gene: 23. The germline CDR1 and CDR2 sequences are SGHAT and FQDESV (reference sequence). The CDR3 DNA sequence: TGTGCCAGCAGTTCGGACAGGGGACCTCTAGCGGGAGGTAGCCGAGGGGAGCTGTTTTTT. It translates to CASSSDRGPLAGGSRGELFF.

The rearrangement uses TRBV29-1 and TRBJ2-1; 14 bases are a match to TRBD2. From germline, CDR1 is SQVTM and CDR2 ANQGSEA. The V and J ends lost 3 bases and 10 bases, in that order; junction bases with no gene match: 8. The CDR3 is 15 residues long. This CDR3 is CSVDRGLAGEGEQFF. The CDR3 nucleotides read TGCAGCGTTGACAGGGGACTAGCGGGGGAAGGAGAGCAGTTCTTC.

This clonotype occurred many times. The V call is TRBV5-1, the J call TRBJ2-1, with a possible D match to TRBD1 (5 bases). CDR1 is SGHRS, CDR2 YFSETQ, per germline. The CDR3 contains 13 residues. V lost 7 bases and J 3 bases, leaving 11 bases between the germline ends. DNA of the CDR3: TGCGCCAGCTACAGTCAGGGCTACAATGAGCAGTTCTTC. This gives the protein CASYSQGYNEQFF.

J is TRBJ2-1 and V is TRBV11-2; no definite D call. Germline loops: CDR1 SGHAT, CDR2 FQNNGV. This CDR3 has 13 amino acids. Trimming shortened V by 4 bases and J by 3 bases, and 7 bases separated the two germline ends. The CDR3 bases are TGTGCCAGCAGCTCACCTTACTACAATGAGCAGTTCTTC. This sequence encodes CASSSPYYNEQFF.

The sample holds many counts of this clonotype. The rearrangement links TRBV28 to TRBJ1-3; possibly TRBD1 for D (6 bases). Trimming took 7 bases from V and 9 from J, leaving 22 bases between them. The CDR3 totals 15 residues. CDR1 MDHEN and CDR2 SYDVKM come from the germline V gene. The CDR3 protein is CASNKPQGEEFTIYF. CDR3 in DNA: TGTGCCAGCAACAAGCCACAGGGAGAGGAGTTCACCATATATTTT.